These 26 T cell receptor beta chains originate from one sample sequenced in a study of identical twins. TCRdb passed the 5' RACE reads through MiXCR, listing each CDR3 protein once. The sample has roughly 470,000 distinct CDR3 sequences; 13% to 15% are singletons. This same sample was also taken into another study, of yellow fever vaccine responses in identical twins.

Sequencing input: CD4+ T cells sorted from blood. These receptors originate from a woman between 18 and 29 years old in good health.

This clonotype was counted between two and nine times. The CDR3 DNA reads TGTGCCAGCAGCTTTAGGCCGGGGGGGCGACAAACCGGGGAGCTGTTTTTT. It translates to CASSFRPGGRQTGELFF. The rearrangement links TRBV7-2 to TRBJ2-2; 8 positions agree with TRBD2. Germline lookup yields CDR1 SGHTA and CDR2 FQGNSA. The CDR3 extends over 17 amino acids. V trimming: 3 bases; J trimming: 5 bases; junction bases outside the gene matches: 11. Filled out from reference TRBV7-2 and TRBJ2-2, the complete variable domain reads GAGVSQSPSNKVTEKGKDVELRCDPISGHTALYWYRQSLGQGLEFLIYFQGNSAPDKSGLPSDRFSAERTGGSVSTLTIQRTQQEDSAVYLCASSFRPGGRQTGELFFGEGSRLTVL.

The genes are TRBV9 and TRBJ2-3, with D unclear. CDR3 length equals 15 residues. From germline, CDR1 is SGDLS and CDR2 YYNGEE. Between the trimmed V and J ends, which lost 3 bases and 1 base, there was a span of 12 bases. CDR3 sequence reads: CASSALPRGTDTQYF. The CDR3 nucleotides are TGTGCCAGCAGCGCATTACCCCGAGGCACAGATACGCAGTATTTT.

This clonotype appeared a few times. The rearrangement links TRBV24-1 to TRBJ2-7, with TRBD1 identical over 9 bases. The CDR3 runs to 15 residues. CDR1 KGHDR and CDR2 SFDVKD come from the germline V gene. J gave up 5 bases and V 4 bases, and 8 bases lay outside the gene matches. The CDR3: CATSDTGTGFHEQYF. CDR3 coding DNA: TGTGCCACCAGTGACACCGGGACAGGGTTTCACGAGCAGTACTTC.

The genes are TRBV20-1 and TRBJ2-7; tentatively, D is TRBD1 (5 bases). The germline V and J ends were trimmed by 1 base and 2 bases, with 12 bases remaining between them. The length of the CDR3 is 14 residues. The germline V gene has CDR1 DFQATT and CDR2 SNEGSKA (reference sequence). CDR3 sequence: CSARARRATYEQYF. Here the CDR3 DNA reads TGCAGTGCTAGAGCTCGCAGGGCGACCTACGAGCAGTACTTC.

This sequence joins TRBV20-1 and TRBJ1-2; D is perhaps TRBD1 (5 bases). CDR1 DFQATT and CDR2 SNEGSKA come from the germline V gene (reference sequence). The CDR3 spans 13 residues. V was cut by 3 bases and J by 4 bases, with 12 bases left in between. CDR3 nucleotides: TGCAGTGCTAGTTCAGGGAGCGTCTATGGCTACACCTTC. The encoded protein is CSASSGSVYGYTF.

The rearrangement links TRBV20-1 to TRBJ1-2, with 10 bases fitting TRBD1. CDR3 length equals 17 residues. Looked up from germline, CDR1 is DFQATT and CDR2 is SNEGSKA (reference sequence). J was trimmed by 0 bases and V by 6 bases; bases with no gene match: 13. The CDR3 reads CSARGRGQGSPNYGYTF. The DNA for the CDR3 is TGCAGTGCCCGGGGGCGGGGACAGGGGAGTCCTAACTATGGCTACACCTTC.

The chain combines TRBV7-2 with TRBJ2-3; 9 bases line up with TRBD2. The length of the CDR3 is 16 residues. Germline-derived CDR1 and CDR2 are SGHTA and FQGNSA. The junction had 8 bases not matched to a gene; V was cut back by 5 bases and J by 2 bases. CDR3 in DNA: TGTGCCAGCAGCACCGGGACTAGCAGTAACACAGATACGCAGTATTTT. Its translation: CASSTGTSSNTDTQYF.

V and J are TRBV6-1 and TRBJ1-2; D is ambiguous. Trimming removed 2 bases at V and 2 bases at J, with 15 bases between. There are 16 residues in the CDR3. Per germline, CDR1 MNHNS and CDR2 SASEGT. The CDR3 DNA reads TGTGCCAGCAGTGAAAGGTTGTCTAGGCAGAACTATGGCTACACCTTC. It encodes CASSERLSRQNYGYTF.

The chain recombines TRBV28 with TRBJ1-4; tentatively, D is TRBD1 (5 bases). V was shortened by 7 bases and J by 7 bases, with 16 bases between the two germline ends. Germline V gene lookup returns CDR1 MDHEN and CDR2 SYDVKM. This CDR3 has 14 residues. The CDR3 is CASMRGRVGEKLFF. The CDR3, as DNA: TGTGCCAGCATGAGGGGCAGGGTGGGTGAAAAACTGTTTTTT.

Only a few counts were recorded for this clonotype. This chain connects TRBV5-1 to TRBJ2-5, with TRBD1 matching over 7 bases. J was trimmed by 2 bases and V by 4 bases; bases with no gene match: 8. The CDR3 runs 15 residues. CDR1 and CDR2 from the germline V gene are SGHRS and YFSETQ. The CDR3 is CASSPRTGLQETQYF. The CDR3 coding sequence is TGCGCCAGCAGCCCTAGGACAGGCCTGCAAGAGACCCAGTACTTC. Full variable domain (rest looked up from reference TRBV5-1 and TRBJ2-5): KAGVTQTPRYLIKTRGQQVTLSCSPISGHRSVSWYQQTPGQGLQFLFEYFSETQRNKGNFPGRFSGRQFSNSRSEMNVSTLELGDSALYLCASSPRTGLQETQYFGPGTRLLVL.

This chain connects TRBV11-2 to TRBJ2-7; D might be TRBD2 (6 bases). This CDR3 spans 15 amino acids. The germline CDR1 and CDR2 sequences are SGHAT and FQNNGV. With 4 bases removed from V and 2 bases from J, the gap between germline ends came to 15 bases. The CDR3 DNA reads TGTGCCAGCAGCTCCCTCCCTTCGGGGGCCTACGAGCAGTACTTC. The encoded protein is CASSSLPSGAYEQYF.

This clonotype was counted a few times. V is TRBV5-1 and J is TRBJ2-1; possibly TRBD1 or TRBD2 for D (5 bases each). This CDR3 is built from 16 residues. Germline V gives CDR1 SGHRS, CDR2 YFSETQ. Trimming cost V 4 bases and J 2 bases, with 16 bases left between them. This chain's CDR3 is CASSKAWDGAYNEQFF. The CDR3 DNA sequence: TGCGCCAGCAGCAAAGCGTGGGACGGTGCCTACAATGAGCAGTTCTTC.

The chain uses TRBV6-5 and TRBJ2-2, with 11 bases matching TRBD2. Trimming removed 4 bases from V and 6 bases from J; junction bases left unmatched: 1. Germline V lookup: CDR1 MNHEY, CDR2 SVGAGI. The CDR3 spans 14 residues. CDR3 nucleotide sequence: TGTGCCAGCAGTTGGACTAGCGGGTCCGGGGAGCTGTTTTTT. Protein product: CASSWTSGSGELFF.

This clonotype was detected only a few times. The chain couples TRBV6-2 or TRBV6-3 to TRBJ2-1; D remains unclear. Germline V gives CDR1 MNHEY, CDR2 SVGEGT. V was cut by 2 bases and J by 3 bases, with 11 bases left in between. CDR3 length: 15 residues. Here the CDR3 DNA reads TGTGCCAGCAGTTACGCGAATCCCGGCTACAATGAGCAGTTCTTC. Translating it yields CASSYANPGYNEQFF.

The chain uses TRBV6-1 and TRBJ2-5; D may be TRBD1 or TRBD2 (5 bases each). The ends were cut back, 6 bases at V and 4 bases at J, with 18 bases in the middle. The CDR3 is 15 amino acids. Germline V lookup: CDR1 MNHNS, CDR2 SASEGT. The CDR3 protein is CASRVSRFGGETQYF. CDR3 DNA sequence: TGTGCCAGCAGAGTTTCGCGTTTTGGGGGAGAGACCCAGTACTTC.

J is TRBJ2-7 and V is TRBV12-3 or TRBV12-4; possibly TRBD2 for D (6 bases). Trimming took 2 bases from V and 4 from J, leaving 12 bases between them. The CDR3 runs 14 residues. CDR3 sequence: CASSLSGAGYEQYF. CDR3 in DNA: TGTGCCAGCAGTTTATCCGGGGCGGGGTACGAGCAGTACTTC.

The rearrangement joins TRBV7-9 to TRBJ2-5, with TRBD2 as a possible D gene (5 bases). There are 15 residues in the CDR3. The germline CDR1 and CDR2 sequences are SEHNR and FQNEAQ (reference sequence). The germline V and J ends were trimmed by 2 bases and 1 base, with 11 bases remaining between them. CDR3 protein: CASSLSSGIQETQYF. CDR3 nucleotides: TGTGCCAGCAGCTTATCTTCGGGGATCCAAGAGACCCAGTACTTC. The whole variable domain, remainder taken from reference TRBV7-9 and TRBJ2-5, is DTGVSQNPRHKITKRGQNVTFRCDPISEHNRLYWYRQTLGQGPEFLTYFQNEAQLEKSRLLSDRFSAERPKGSFSTLEIQRTEQGDSAMYLCASSLSSGIQETQYFGPGTRLLVL.

For this clonotype: One end of the junction varies from germline; a read error may be responsible. V gene TRBV3-1 combines with J gene TRBJ2-3, with 7 positions matching TRBD2. Germline V CDR1 and CDR2: LGHDT, YNNKEL (reference sequence). The CDR3 has 15 residues. CDR3 loop: CASCQNLILADTQYF. The CDR3 bases are TGTGCCAGCTGCCAAAACCTTATACTAGCGGATACGCAGTATTTT.

J is TRBJ1-1 and V is TRBV20-1, with D hard to call. V lost 0 bases and J 4 bases, leaving 6 bases between the germline ends. CDR1 and CDR2 (germline): DFQATT, SNEGSKA (reference sequence). There are 12 residues in the CDR3. The CDR3 sequence is CSARDIPTEAFF. The DNA for the CDR3 is TGCAGTGCTAGAGATATCCCCACTGAAGCTTTCTTT.

The table lists this clonotype with a few counts. This chain connects TRBV10-3 to TRBJ1-6, with 7 bases fitting TRBD1. Germline V gene lookup returns CDR1 ENHRY and CDR2 SYGVKD. There are 14 residues in the CDR3. V shed 6 bases, J shed 6 bases, and the junction held 5 bases outside the gene matches. CDR3 sequence: CAIRPGTVNSPLHF. In nucleotides, the CDR3 is TGTGCCATCAGGCCCGGGACAGTTAATTCACCCCTCCACTTT.

This clonotype was seen ten or more times. V and J are TRBV3-1 and TRBJ1-5, with 8 bases identical to TRBD1. The CDR3 is 14 amino acids. The ends lost 4 bases at V and 4 bases at J; junction bases unmatched: 3. Per the germline V gene, CDR1 is LGHDT and CDR2 is YNNKEL (reference sequence). CDR3 amino acids: CASSRQGTNQPQHF. CDR3 DNA sequence: TGTGCCAGCAGCCGACAGGGGACTAATCAGCCCCAGCATTTT.

This clonotype showed up many times. The chain employs TRBV5-1 and TRBJ2-7, with 7 bases aligning to TRBD1. J lost 3 bases, V lost 4 bases, and 4 bases had no gene match. The CDR3 consists of 13 residues. Germline V gene data show CDR1 as SGHRS and CDR2 as YFSETQ. This CDR3 is CASSRGTDYEQYF. The CDR3 nucleotides are TGCGCCAGCAGCCGAGGGACAGACTACGAGCAGTACTTC.

This clonotype has a handful of counts. This chain joins TRBV15 and TRBJ2-7; D not certain. Germline CDR1 is LNHNV and CDR2 is YYDKDF (reference sequence). V was pared by 0 bases and J by 6 bases, with 12 bases between. The CDR3 extends over 14 amino acids. CDR3 protein: CATSRDEFAPEQYF. The CDR3, as DNA: TGTGCCACCAGCAGAGATGAGTTTGCCCCCGAGCAGTACTTC.

This clonotype was seen more than once but under ten times. This chain connects TRBV20-1 to TRBJ2-3; TRBD2 matches 11 bases. After removal of 5 bases from V and 7 bases from J, the junction contained 8 bases not matched to a gene. The CDR3 length is 14 residues. CDR1 is DFQATT and CDR2 is SNEGSKA in the germline V gene (reference sequence). This chain's CDR3 is CSADTSGGMNTQYF. The CDR3 DNA reads TGCAGTGCTGATACTAGCGGGGGCATGAATACGCAGTATTTT.

The chain is built from TRBV30 and TRBJ2-7; D is unclear. This CDR3 is 13 amino acids long. Trimming left V 0 bases short and J 0 bases short, with 6 bases between. Germline CDR1 and CDR2: GTSNPN and SVGIG (reference sequence). The CDR3, as DNA: TGTGCCTGGAGTGTAGCTGGCTCCTACGAGCAGTACTTC. Protein product: CAWSVAGSYEQYF.

The V call is TRBV2, the J call TRBJ2-5, with 8 bases that match TRBD1. The CDR3 consists of 13 residues. Germline loops: CDR1 SNHLY, CDR2 FYNNEI. With 5 bases clipped from V and 4 bases from J, the junction kept 3 bases outside the gene matches. The CDR3 protein is CASSTGQAETQYF. Here the CDR3 DNA reads TGTGCCAGCAGTACGGGACAGGCAGAGACCCAGTACTTC.